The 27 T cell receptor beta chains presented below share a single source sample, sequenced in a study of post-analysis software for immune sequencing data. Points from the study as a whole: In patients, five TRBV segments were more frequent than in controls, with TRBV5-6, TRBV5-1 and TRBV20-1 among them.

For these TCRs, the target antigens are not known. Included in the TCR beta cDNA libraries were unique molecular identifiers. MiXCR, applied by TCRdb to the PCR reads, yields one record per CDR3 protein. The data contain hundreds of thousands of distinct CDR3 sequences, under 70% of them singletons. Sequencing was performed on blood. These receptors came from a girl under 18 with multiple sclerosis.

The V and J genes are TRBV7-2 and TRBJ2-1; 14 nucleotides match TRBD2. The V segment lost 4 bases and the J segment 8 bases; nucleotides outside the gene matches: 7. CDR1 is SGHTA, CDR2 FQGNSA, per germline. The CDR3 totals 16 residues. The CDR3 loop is CASSSRLAGGPYEQFF. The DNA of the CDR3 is TGTGCCAGCAGCTCTAGACTAGCGGGAGGGCCATATGAGCAGTTCTTC. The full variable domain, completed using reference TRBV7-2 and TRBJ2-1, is GAGVSQSPSNKVTEKGKDVELRCDPISGHTALYWYRQSLGQGLEFLIYFQGNSAPDKSGLPSDRFSAERTGGSVSTLTIQRTQQEDSAVYLCASSSRLAGGPYEQFFGPGTRLTVL.

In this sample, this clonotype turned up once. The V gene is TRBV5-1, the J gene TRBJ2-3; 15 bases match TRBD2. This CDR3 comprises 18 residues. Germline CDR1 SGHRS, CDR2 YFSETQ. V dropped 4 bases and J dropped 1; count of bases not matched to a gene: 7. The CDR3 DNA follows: TGCGCCAGCAGCCCGGGGACTAGCGGGGGGCGCCGCACAGATACGCAGTATTTT. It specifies CASSPGTSGGRRTDTQYF. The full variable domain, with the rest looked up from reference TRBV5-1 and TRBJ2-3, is KAGVTQTPRYLIKTRGQQVTLSCSPISGHRSVSWYQQTPGQGLQFLFEYFSETQRNKGNFPGRFSGRQFSNSRSEMNVSTLELGDSALYLCASSPGTSGGRRTDTQYFGPGTRLTVL.

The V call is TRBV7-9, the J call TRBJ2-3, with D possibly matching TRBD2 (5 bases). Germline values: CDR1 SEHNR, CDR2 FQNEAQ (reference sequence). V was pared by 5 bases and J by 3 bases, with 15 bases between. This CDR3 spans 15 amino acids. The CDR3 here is CASSPRKGRTDTQYF. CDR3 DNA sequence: TGTGCCAGCAGCCCCCGTAAAGGGAGAACAGATACGCAGTATTTT.

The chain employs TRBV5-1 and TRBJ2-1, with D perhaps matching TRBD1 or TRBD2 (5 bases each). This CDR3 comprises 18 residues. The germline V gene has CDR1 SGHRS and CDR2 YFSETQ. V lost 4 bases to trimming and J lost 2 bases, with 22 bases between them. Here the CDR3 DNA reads TGCGCCAGCAGCGAGGGACGGTGGAGACTTTCCGCCTACAATGAGCAGTTCTTC. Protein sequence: CASSEGRWRLSAYNEQFF.

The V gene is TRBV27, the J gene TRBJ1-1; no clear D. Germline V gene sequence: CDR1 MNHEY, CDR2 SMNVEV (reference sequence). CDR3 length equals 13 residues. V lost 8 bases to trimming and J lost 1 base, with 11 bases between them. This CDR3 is CASRGHSNTEAFF. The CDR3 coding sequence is TGTGCCAGCCGAGGGCACTCGAACACTGAAGCTTTCTTT.

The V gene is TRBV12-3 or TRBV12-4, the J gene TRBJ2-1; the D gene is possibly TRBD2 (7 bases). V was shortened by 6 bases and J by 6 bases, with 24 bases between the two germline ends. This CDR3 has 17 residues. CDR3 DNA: TGTGCCAGCAGCCCCGGGGGGCCTATAGACCTAATCAATGAGCAGTTCTTC. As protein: CASSPGGPIDLINEQFF.

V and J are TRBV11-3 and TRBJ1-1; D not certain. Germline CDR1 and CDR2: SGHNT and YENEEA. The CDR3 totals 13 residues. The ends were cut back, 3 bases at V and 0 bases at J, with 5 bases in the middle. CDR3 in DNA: TGTGCCAGCAGCTTTTCGCTGAACACTGAAGCTTTCTTT. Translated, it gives CASSFSLNTEAFF.

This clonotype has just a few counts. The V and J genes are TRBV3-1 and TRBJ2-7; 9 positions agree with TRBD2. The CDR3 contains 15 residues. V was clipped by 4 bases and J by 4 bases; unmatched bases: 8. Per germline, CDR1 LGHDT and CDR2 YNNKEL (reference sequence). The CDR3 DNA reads TGTGCCAGCAGCCCCCGTAGCGGGGGCCAGTACGAGCAGTACTTC. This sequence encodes CASSPRSGGQYEQYF.

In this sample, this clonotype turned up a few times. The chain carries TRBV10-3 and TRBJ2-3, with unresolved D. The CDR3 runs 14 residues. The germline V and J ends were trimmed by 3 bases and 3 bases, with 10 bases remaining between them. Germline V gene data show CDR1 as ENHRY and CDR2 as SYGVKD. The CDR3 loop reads CAISEGSRTDTQYF. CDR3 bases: TGTGCCATCAGTGAAGGCAGCCGAACAGATACGCAGTATTTT.

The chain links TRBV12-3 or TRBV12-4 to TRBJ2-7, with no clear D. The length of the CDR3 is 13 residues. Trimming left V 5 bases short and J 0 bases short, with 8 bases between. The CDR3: CASSSTISYEQYF. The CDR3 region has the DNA TGTGCCAGCAGTAGCACTATCTCCTACGAGCAGTACTTC.

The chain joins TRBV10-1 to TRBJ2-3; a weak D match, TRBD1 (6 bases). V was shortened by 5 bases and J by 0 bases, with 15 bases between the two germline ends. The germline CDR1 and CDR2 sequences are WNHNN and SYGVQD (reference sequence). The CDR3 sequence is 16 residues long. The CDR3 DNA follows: TGCGCCAGCAGTCCAGGGGTCATGACTAGCACAGATACGCAGTATTTT. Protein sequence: CASSPGVMTSTDTQYF.

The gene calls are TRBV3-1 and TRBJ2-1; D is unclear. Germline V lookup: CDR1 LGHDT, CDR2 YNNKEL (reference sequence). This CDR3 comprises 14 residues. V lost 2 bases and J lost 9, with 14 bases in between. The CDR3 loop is CASSQYGPWGEQFF. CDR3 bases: TGTGCCAGCAGCCAATACGGGCCCTGGGGTGAGCAGTTCTTC.

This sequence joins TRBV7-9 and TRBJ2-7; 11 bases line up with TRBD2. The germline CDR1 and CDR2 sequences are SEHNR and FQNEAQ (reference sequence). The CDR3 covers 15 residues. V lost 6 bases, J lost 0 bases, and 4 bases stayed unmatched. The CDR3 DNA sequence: TGTGCCAGCAGTCGACTAGCGGGGACCTCCTACGAGCAGTACTTC. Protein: CASSRLAGTSYEQYF.

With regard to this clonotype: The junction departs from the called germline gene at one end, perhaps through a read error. CDR3 nucleotide sequence: TGCAGCGTTGAAGTAACCTACTATGGCTGCACCTTC. This gives the protein CSVEVTYYGCTF. The J gene is TRBJ1-2, the V gene TRBV29-1; D is unresolved. This CDR3 contains 12 residues. Germline V gives CDR1 SQVTM, CDR2 ANQGSEA.

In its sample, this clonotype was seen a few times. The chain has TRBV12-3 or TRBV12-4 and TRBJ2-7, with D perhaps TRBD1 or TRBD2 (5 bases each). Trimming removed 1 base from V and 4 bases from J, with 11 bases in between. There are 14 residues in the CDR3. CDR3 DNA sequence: TGTGCCAGCAGTTTAGAAGGGACGTATTACGAGCAGTACTTC. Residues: CASSLEGTYYEQYF.

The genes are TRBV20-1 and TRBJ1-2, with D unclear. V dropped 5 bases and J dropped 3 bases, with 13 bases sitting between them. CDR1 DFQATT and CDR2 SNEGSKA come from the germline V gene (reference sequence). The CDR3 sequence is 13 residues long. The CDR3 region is CSALTGPDYGYTF. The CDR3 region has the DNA TGCAGTGCTCTGACCGGGCCGGACTATGGCTACACCTTC.

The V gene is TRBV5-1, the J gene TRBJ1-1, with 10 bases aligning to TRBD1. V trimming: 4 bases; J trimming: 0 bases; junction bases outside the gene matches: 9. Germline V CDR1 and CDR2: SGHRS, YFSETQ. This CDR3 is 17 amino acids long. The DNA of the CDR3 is TGCGCCAGCAGCCCGCCGGGACAGGGGACCCTGAACACTGAAGCTTTCTTT. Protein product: CASSPPGQGTLNTEAFF.

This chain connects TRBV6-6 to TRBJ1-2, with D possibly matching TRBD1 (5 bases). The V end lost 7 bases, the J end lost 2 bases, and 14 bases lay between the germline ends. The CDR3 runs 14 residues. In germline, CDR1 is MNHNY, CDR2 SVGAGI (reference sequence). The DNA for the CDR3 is TGTGCCAGCACCGCGGTGGACAAAAACTATGGCTACACCTTC. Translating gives CASTAVDKNYGYTF.

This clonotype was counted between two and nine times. In nucleotides, the CDR3 is TGCGCCAGCAGCTTGGTTCACAGCTCGAGGGATACGCAGTATTTT. Protein product: CASSLVHSSRDTQYF. The gene calls are TRBV5-1 and TRBJ2-3; D remains ambiguous. V lost 0 bases and J lost 6, with 14 bases in between. CDR1 is SGHRS, CDR2 YFSETQ, per germline. This CDR3 has 15 residues.

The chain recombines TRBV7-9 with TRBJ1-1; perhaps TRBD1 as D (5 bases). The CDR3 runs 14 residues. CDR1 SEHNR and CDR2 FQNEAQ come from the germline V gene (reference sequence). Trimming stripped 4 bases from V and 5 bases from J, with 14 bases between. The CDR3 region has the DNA TGTGCCAGCAGCTCCCGGACGCGGGGGACTGAAGCTTTCTTT. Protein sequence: CASSSRTRGTEAFF.

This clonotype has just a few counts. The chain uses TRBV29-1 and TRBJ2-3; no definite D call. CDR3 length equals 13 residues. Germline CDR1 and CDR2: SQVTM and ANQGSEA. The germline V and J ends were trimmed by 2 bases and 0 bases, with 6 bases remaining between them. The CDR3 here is CSVEPGSTDTQYF. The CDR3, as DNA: TGCAGCGTTGAACCTGGCAGCACAGATACGCAGTATTTT.

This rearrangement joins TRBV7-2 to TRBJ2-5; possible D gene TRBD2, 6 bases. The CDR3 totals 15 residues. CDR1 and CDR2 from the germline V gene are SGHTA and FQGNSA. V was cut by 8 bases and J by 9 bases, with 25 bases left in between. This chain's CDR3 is CASAASASALHAQYF. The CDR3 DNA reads TGTGCCAGCGCGGCCAGCGCTAGCGCCCTCCATGCCCAGTACTTC.

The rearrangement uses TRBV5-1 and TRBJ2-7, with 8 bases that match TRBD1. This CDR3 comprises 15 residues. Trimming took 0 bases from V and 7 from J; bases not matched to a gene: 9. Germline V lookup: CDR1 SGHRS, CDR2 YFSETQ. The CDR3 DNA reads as TGCGCCAGCAGCTTGGACGGGACAGGCTTGGAAGAGCAGTACTTC. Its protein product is CASSLDGTGLEEQYF.

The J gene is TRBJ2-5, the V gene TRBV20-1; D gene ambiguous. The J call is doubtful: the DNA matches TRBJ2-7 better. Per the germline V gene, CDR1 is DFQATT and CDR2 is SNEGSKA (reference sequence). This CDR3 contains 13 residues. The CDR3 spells CSARRLGSYEQYF. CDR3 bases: TGCAGTGCTCGCAGGCTTGGGTCCTACGAGCAGTACTTC.

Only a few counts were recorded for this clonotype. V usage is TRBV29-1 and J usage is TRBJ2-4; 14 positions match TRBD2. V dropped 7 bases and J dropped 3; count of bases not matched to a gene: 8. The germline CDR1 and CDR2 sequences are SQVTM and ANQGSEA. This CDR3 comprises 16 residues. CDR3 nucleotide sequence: TGCAGCGCCGGGGGACTAGCGGGAGTCGGCAAAAACATTCAGTACTTC. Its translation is CSAGGLAGVGKNIQYF.

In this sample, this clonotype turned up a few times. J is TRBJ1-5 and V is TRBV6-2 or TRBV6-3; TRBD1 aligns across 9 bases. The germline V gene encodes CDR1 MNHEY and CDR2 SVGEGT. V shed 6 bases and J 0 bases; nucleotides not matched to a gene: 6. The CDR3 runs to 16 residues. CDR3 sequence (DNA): TGTGCCAGCAGACACCGGGACAGGGATAGCAATCAGCCCCAGCATTTT. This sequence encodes CASRHRDRDSNQPQHF.

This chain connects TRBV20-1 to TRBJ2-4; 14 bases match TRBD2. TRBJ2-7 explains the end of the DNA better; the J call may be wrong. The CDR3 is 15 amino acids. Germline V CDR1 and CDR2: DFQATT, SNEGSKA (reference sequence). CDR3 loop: CSAPGLAGVRTEQYF. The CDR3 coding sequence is TGCAGTGCACCGGGACTAGCGGGAGTTCGAACCGAGCAGTACTTC.